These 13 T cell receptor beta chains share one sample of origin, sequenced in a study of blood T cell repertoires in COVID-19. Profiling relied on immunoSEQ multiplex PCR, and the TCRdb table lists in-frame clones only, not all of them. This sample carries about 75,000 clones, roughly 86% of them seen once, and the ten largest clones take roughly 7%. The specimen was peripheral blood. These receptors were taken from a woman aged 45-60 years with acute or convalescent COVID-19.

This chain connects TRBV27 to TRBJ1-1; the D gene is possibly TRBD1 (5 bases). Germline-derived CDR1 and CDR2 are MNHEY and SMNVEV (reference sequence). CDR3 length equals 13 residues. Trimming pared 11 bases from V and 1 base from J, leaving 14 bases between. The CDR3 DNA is TGTGCCCCAAGTAGGGGTCCGAACACTGAAGCTTTCTTT. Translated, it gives CAPSRGPNTEAFF.

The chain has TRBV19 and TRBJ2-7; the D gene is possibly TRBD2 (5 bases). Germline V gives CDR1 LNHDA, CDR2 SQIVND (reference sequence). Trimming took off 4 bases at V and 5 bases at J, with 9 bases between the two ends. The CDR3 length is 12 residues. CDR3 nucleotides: TGTGCCAGTAGTAGGGCCGGGGACGAGCAGTACTTC. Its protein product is CASSRAGDEQYF.

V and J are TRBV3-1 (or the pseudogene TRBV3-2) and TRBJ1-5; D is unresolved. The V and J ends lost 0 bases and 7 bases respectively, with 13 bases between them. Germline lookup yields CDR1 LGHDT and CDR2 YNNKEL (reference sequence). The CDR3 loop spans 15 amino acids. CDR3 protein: CASSQDDSGWQPQHF. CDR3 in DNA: TGTGCCAGCAGCCAAGATGACTCTGGATGGCAGCCCCAGCATTTT.

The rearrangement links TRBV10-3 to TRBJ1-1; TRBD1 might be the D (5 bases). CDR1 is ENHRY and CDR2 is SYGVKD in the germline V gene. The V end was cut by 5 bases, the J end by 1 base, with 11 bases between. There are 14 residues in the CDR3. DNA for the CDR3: TGTGCCATCAGTTCCTCAACAGGGAACACTGAAGCTTTCTTT. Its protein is CAISSSTGNTEAFF.

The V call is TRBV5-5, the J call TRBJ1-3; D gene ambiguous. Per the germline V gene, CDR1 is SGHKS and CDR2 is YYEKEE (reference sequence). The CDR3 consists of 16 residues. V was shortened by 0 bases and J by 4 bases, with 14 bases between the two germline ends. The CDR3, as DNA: TGTGCCAGCAGCTTGGGTACGACTTCAGTGGGAAACACCATATATTTT. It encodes CASSLGTTSVGNTIYF.

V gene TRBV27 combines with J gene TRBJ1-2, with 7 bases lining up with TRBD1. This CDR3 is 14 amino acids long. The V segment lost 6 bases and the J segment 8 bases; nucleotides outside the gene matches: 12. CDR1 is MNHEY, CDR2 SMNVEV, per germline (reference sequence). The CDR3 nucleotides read TGTGCCAGCAGCCGGGACAGTCGTTTTGAGGGCTACACCTTC. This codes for CASSRDSRFEGYTF.

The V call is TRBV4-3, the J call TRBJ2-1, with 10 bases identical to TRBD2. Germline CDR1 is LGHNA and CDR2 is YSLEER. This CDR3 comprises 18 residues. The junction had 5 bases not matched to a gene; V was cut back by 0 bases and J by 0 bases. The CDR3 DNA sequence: TGCGCCAGCAGCCAAGATTTTGCTAGCGGGAGCTCCTACAATGAGCAGTTCTTC. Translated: CASSQDFASGSSYNEQFF.

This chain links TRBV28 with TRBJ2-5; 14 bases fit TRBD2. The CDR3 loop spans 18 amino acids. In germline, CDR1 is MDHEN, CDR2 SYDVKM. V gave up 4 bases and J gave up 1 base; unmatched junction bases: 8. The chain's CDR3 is CASSSGTSGSWGQETQYF. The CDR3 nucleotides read TGTGCCAGCAGTTCCGGGACTAGCGGGAGCTGGGGCCAAGAGACCCAGTACTTC.

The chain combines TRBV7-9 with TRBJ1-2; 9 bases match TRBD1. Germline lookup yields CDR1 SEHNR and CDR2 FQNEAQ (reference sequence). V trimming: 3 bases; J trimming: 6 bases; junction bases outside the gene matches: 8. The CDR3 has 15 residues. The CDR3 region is CASSLTGQGADGYTF. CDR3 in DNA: TGTGCCAGCAGCTTGACGGGACAGGGAGCAGATGGCTACACCTTC. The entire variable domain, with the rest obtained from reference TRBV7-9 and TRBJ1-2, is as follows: DTGVSQNPRHKITKRGQNVTFRCDPISEHNRLYWYRQTLGQGPEFLTYFQNEAQLEKSRLLSDRFSAERPKGSFSTLEIQRTEQGDSAMYLCASSLTGQGADGYTFGSGTRLTVV.

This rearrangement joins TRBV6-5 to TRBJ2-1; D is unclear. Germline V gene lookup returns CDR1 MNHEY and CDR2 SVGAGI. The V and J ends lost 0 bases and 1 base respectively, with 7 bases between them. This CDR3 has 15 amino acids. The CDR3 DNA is TGTGCCAGCAGTTACTCTGCGGCTTCCTACAATGAGCAGTTCTTC. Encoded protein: CASSYSAASYNEQFF.

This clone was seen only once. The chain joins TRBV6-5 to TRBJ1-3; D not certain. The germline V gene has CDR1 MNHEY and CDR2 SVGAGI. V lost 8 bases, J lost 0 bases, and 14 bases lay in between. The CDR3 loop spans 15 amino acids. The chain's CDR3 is CASAHRLDSGNTIYF. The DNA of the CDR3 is TGTGCCAGCGCTCATCGACTCGACTCTGGAAACACCATATATTTT.

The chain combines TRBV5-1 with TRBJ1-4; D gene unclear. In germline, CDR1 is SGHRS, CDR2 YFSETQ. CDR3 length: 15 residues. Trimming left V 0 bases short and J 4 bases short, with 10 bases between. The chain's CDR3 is CASSLEPRYNEKLFF. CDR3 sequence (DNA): TGCGCCAGCAGCTTGGAACCGCGGTATAATGAAAAACTGTTTTTT.

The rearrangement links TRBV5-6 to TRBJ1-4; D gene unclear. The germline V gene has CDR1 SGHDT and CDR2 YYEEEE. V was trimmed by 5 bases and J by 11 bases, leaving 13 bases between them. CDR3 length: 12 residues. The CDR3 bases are TGTGCCAGCAGTGGCCCAATGAGGAAACTGTTTTTT. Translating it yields CASSGPMRKLFF.